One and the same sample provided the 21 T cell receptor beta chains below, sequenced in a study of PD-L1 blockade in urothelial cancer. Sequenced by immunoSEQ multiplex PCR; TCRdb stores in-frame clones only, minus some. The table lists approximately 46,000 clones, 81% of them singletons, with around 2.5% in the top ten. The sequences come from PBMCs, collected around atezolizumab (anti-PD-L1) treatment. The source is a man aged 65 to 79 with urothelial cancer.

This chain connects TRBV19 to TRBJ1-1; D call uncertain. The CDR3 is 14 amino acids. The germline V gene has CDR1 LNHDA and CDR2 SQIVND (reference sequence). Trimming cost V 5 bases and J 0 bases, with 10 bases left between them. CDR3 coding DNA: TGTGCCAGTAGTGGCCAGGCAGTGAACACTGAAGCTTTCTTT. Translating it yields CASSGQAVNTEAFF.

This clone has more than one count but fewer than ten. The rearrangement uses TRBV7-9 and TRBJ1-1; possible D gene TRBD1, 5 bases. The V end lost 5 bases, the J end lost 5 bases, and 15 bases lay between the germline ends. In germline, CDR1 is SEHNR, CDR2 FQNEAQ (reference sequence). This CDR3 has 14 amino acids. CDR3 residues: CASSPRGFRTEAFF. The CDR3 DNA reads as TGTGCCAGCAGCCCCCGGGGGTTCCGGACTGAAGCTTTCTTT.

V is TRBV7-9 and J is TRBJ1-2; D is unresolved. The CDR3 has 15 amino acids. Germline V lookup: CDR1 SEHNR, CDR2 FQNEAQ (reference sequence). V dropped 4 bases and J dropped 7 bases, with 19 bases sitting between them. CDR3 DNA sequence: TGTGCCAGCAGCTCTGCAGCGAACTCCATCAGTGGCTACACCTTC. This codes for CASSSAANSISGYTF. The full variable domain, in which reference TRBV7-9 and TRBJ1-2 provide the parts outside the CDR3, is DTGVSQNPRHKITKRGQNVTFRCDPISEHNRLYWYRQTLGQGPEFLTYFQNEAQLEKSRLLSDRFSAERPKGSFSTLEIQRTEQGDSAMYLCASSSAANSISGYTFGSGTRLTVV.

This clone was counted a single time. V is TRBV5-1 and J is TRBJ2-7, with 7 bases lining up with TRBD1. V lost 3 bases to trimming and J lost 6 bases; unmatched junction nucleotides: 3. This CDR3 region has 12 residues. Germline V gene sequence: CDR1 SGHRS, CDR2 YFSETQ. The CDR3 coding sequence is TGCGCCAGCAGCTCGTACAGGGGCGAGCAGTACTTC. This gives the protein CASSSYRGEQYF.

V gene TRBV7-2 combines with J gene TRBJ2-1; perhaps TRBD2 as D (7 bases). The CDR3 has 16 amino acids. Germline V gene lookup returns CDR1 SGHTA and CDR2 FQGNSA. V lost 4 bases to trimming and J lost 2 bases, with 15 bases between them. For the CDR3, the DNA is TGTGCCAGCAGCTGGGGGGGCAGGGTCCCCTACAATGAGCAGTTCTTC. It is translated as CASSWGGRVPYNEQFF.

In nucleotides, the CDR3 is TGCGCCAGCAGCTTGGTTAGTAGCGGGGGCACCGGGGAGCTGTTTTTT. This gives the protein CASSLVSSGGTGELFF. V usage is TRBV5-1 and J usage is TRBJ2-2, with 9 bases fitting TRBD2. V dropped 0 bases and J dropped 4; count of bases not matched to a gene: 4. The CDR3 has 16 amino acids. Germline V gene data show CDR1 as SGHRS and CDR2 as YFSETQ.

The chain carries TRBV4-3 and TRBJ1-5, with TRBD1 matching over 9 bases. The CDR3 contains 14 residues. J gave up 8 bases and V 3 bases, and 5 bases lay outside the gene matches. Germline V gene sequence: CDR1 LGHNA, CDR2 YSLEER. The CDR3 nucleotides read TGCGCCAGCAGCCAGAGGACAGGGGATAAGCCCCAGCATTTT. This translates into CASSQRTGDKPQHF.

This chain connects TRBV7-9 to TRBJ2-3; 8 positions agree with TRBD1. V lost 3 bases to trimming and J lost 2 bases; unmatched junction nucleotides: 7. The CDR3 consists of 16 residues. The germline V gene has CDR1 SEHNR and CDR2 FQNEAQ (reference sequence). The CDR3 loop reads CASSFGGQVITDTQYF. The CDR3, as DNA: TGTGCCAGCAGCTTCGGGGGACAGGTGATCACAGATACGCAGTATTTT.

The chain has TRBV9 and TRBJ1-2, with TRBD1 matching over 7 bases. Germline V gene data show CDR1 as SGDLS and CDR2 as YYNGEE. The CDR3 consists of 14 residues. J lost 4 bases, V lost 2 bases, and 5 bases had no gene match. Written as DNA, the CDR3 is TGTGCCAGCAGCGTTCAGGGGGGCGGCTATGGCTACACCTTC. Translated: CASSVQGGGYGYTF.

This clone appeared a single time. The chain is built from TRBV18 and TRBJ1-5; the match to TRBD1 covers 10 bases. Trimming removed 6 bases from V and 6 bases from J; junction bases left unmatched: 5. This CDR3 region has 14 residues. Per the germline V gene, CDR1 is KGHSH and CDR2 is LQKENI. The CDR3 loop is CASSLDRGVQPQHF. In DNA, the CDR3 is TGTGCCAGCTCCCTGGACAGGGGGGTTCAGCCCCAGCATTTT.

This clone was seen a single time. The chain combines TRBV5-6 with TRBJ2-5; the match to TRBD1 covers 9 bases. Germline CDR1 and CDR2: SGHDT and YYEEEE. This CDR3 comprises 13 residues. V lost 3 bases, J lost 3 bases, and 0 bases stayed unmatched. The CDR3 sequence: CASSWTGEETQYF. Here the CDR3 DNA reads TGTGCCAGCAGCTGGACAGGGGAAGAGACCCAGTACTTC. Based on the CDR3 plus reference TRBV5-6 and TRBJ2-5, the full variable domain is DAGVTQSPTHLIKTRGQQVTLRCSPKSGHDTVSWYQQALGQGPQFIFQYYEEEERQRGNFPDRFSGHQFPNYSSELNVNALLLGDSALYLCASSWTGEETQYFGPGTRLLVL.

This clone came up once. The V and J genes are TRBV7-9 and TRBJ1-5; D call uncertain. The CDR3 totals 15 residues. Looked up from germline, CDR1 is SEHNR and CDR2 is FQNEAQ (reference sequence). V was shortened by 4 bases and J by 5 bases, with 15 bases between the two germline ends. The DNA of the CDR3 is TGTGCCAGCAGCTCCTTGGGTAGCGGGGATCAGCCCCAGCATTTT. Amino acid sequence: CASSSLGSGDQPQHF.

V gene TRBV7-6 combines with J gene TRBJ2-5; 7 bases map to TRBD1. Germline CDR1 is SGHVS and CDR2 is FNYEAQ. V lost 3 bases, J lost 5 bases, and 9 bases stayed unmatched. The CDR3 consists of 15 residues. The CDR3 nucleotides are TGTGCCAGCAGCTTTACAGGGGCTTCTCATGAGACCCAGTACTTC. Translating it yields CASSFTGASHETQYF.

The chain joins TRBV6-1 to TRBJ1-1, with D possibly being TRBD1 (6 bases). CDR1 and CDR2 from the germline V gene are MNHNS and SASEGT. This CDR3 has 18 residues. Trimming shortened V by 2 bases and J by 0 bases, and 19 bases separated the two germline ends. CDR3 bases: TGTGCCAGCAGTGAAAGAAGGGGGTCGGGTGAGATGAACACTGAAGCTTTCTTT. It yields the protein CASSERRGSGEMNTEAFF.

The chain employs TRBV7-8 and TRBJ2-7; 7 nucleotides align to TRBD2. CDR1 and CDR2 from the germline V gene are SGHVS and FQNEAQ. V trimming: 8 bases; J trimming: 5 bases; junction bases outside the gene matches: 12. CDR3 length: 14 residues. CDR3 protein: CASGWGGSDDEQYF. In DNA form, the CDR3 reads TGTGCCAGCGGATGGGGCGGGAGCGACGACGAGCAGTACTTC.

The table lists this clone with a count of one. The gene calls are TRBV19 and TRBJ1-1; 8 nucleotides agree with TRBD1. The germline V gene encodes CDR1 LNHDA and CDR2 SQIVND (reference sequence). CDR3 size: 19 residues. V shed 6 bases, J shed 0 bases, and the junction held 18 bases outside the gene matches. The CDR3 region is CASSFLAARGRVMNTEAFF. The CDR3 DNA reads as TGTGCCAGTAGCTTCCTGGCGGCCAGGGGGCGGGTCATGAACACTGAAGCTTTCTTT. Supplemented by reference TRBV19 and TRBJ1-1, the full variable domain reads DGGITQSPKYLFRKEGQNVTLSCEQNLNHDAMYWYRQDPGQGLRLIYYSQIVNDFQKGDIAEGYSVSREKKESFPLTVTSAQKNPTAFYLCASSFLAARGRVMNTEAFFGQGTRLTVV.

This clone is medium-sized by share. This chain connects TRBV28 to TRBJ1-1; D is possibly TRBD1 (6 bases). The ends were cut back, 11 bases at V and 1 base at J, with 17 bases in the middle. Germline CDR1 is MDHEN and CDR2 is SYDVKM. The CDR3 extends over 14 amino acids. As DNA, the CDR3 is TGTGCCGGGAGGGCAGGGGCGACGAACACTGAAGCTTTCTTT. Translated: CAGRAGATNTEAFF.

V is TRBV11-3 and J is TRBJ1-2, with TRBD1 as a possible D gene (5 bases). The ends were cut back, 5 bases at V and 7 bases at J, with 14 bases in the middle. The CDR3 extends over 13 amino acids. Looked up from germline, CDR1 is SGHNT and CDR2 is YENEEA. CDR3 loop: CASSPNRRGGYTF. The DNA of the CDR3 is TGTGCCAGCAGCCCGAACAGGAGGGGTGGCTACACCTTC.

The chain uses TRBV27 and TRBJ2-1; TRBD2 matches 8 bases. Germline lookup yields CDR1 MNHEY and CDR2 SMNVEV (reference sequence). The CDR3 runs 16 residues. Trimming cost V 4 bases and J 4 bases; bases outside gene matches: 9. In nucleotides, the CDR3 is TGTGCCAGCAGTTCCGCTAGCGGGCGGAATTACAATGAGCAGTTCTTC. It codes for CASSSASGRNYNEQFF.

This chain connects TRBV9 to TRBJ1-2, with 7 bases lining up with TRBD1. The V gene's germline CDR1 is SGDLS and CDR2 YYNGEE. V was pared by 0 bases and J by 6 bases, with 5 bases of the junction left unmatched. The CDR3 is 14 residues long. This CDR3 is CASSVVGTANGYTF. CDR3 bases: TGTGCCAGCAGCGTAGTCGGGACAGCAAATGGCTACACCTTC.

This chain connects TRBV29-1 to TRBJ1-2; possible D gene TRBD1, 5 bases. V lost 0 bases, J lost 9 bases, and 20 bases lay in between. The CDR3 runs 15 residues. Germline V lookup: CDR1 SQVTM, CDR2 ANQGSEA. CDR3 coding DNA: TGCAGCGTTGAAGATCGGGCAGGGAAGCCGGGTAGCTACACCTTC. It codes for CSVEDRAGKPGSYTF.